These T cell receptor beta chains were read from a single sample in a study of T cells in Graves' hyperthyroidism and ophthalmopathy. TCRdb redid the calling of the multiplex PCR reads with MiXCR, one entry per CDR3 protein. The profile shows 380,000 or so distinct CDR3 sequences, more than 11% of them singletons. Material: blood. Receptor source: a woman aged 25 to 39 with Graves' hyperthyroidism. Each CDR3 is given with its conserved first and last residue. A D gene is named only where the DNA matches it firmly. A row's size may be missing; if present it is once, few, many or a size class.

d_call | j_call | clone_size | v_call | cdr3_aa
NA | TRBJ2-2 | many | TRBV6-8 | CASKPGTGELFF
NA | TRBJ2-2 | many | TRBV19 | CATTRHGRGSSAPTGELFF
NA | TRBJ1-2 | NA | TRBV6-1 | CASSGGNGYTF
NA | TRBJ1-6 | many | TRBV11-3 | CASSQAPSRRSPLHF
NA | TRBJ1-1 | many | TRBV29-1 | CSVVLYTEAFF
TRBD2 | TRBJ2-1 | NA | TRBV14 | CASSQRILAGVSGDEQFF
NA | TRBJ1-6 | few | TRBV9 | CASSGQVGVSPLHF
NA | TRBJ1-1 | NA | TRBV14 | CASSQETRNTEAFF
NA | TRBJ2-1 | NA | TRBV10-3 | CAISEREVGDEQFF
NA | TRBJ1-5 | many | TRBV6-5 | CASSYARNQPQHF
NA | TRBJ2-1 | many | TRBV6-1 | CASSFQLQQYNEQFF
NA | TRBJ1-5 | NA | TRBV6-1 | CASSESGQGRHF
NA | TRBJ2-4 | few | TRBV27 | CASSYMGQDNIQYF
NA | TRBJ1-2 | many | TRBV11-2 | CASSLGGRAYYGYTF
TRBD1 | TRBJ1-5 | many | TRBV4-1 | CASSLATGSNQPQHF
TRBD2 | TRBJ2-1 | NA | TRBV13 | CASSLWGGYSYNEQFF
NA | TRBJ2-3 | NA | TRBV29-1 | CSVRETGTQYF
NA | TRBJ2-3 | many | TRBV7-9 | CASKPLGSTQYF
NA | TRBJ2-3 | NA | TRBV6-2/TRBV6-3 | CASPRPRRGTLTDTQYF
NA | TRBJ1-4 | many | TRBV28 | CASMGAATNEKLFF
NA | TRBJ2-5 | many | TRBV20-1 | CSARLILVLAEETQYF
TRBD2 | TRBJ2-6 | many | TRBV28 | CASTLGEGRGGANVLTF
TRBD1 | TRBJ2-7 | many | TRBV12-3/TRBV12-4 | CASSLVGTGLRIEQYF
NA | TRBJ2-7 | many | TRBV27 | CASGRTSYEQYF
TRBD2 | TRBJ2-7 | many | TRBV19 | CASSSLAGGGVESEQYF
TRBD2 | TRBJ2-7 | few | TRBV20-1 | CSAYPRTSYIHEQYF
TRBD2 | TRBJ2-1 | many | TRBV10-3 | CAIRLLAGDNNEQFF
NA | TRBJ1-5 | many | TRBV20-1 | CSARSRNQPQHF
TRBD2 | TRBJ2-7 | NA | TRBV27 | CVSGAWYEQYF
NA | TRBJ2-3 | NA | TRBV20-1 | CSASGPGDTDTQYF
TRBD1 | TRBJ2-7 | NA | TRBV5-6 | CASSLSWTGMGPLYEQYF
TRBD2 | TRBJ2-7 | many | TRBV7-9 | CASSLLPGLAFEQYF
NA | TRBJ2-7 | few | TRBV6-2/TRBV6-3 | CASSWTSGAEQYF
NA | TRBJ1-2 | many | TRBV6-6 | CASSYSTSDGYTF
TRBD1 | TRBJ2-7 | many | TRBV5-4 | CASSRTGTESYEQYF
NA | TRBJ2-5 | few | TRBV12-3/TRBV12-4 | CASSPSGAQYF
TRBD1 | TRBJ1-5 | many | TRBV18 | CASSPSGGDQPQHF
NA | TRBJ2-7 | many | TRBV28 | CASNDPGYEQYF
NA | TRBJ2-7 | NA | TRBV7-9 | CASSRSSPEQYF
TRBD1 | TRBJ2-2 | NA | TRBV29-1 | CSVGHRGAGELFF
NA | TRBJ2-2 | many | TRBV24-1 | CATSLGGGAETGELFF
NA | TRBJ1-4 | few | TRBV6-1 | CASSFPVNEKLFF
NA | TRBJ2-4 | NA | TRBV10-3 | CAISDPSGSNIQYF
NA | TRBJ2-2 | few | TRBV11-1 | CTSSPQPADYTGELFF
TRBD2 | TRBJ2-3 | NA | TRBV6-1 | CASSLAGGPHTQYF
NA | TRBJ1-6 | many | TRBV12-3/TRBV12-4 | CASTEDGINSPLHF